These 27 T cell receptor beta chains were all obtained from the same sample, sequenced in a study of preoperative IRX-2 immunotherapy in early breast cancer. This sample's treatment: preoperative locoregional IRX-2 cytokine immunotherapy. Sequenced by immunoSEQ multiplex PCR; TCRdb stores in-frame clones only, minus some. The sample includes fewer than 40,000 clones, just under 90% of them seen just once. Sequenced material: tumor tissue, taken after IRX-2 immunotherapy. All receptors come from a human donor with breast cancer.

This rearrangement joins TRBV28 to TRBJ1-1; a possible D gene is TRBD1 (5 bases). Germline V gene sequence: CDR1 MDHEN, CDR2 SYDVKM. V dropped 4 bases and J dropped 3 bases, with 12 bases sitting between them. This CDR3 has 14 residues. The CDR3 DNA follows: TGTGCCAGCAGTTCAATGGGGCAATACACTGAAGCTTTCTTT. Protein product: CASSSMGQYTEAFF.

This clone was picked up one time. The V gene is TRBV5-1, the J gene TRBJ1-1, with D possibly TRBD1 on 5 matching bases. Germline CDR1 is SGHRS and CDR2 is YFSETQ. This CDR3 spans 15 amino acids. V was shortened by 4 bases and J by 6 bases, with 19 bases between the two germline ends. The CDR3 is CASSSSGVGSAEAFF. For the CDR3, the DNA is TGCGCCAGCAGCAGCTCGGGGGTAGGAAGCGCTGAAGCTTTCTTT.

This chain joins TRBV6-8 and TRBJ2-7; no clear D gene. Germline V gene sequence: CDR1 MNHGY, CDR2 SAAAGT. The CDR3 has 12 amino acids. V shed 6 bases and J shed 4 bases, with 10 bases lying between them. CDR3: CASSLTEYEQYF. The CDR3 bases are TGTGCCAGCAGCCTAACTGAGTACGAGCAGTACTTC.

This rearrangement joins TRBV11-3 to TRBJ1-1; the D gene is possibly TRBD1 (5 bases). The CDR3 totals 14 residues. The V gene's germline CDR1 is SGHNT and CDR2 YENEEA. The ends were cut back, 5 bases at V and 1 base at J, with 11 bases in the middle. In DNA, the CDR3 is TGTGCCAGCAGCCGCTACGGGGGGAACACTGAAGCTTTCTTT. Translating gives CASSRYGGNTEAFF.

The rearrangement uses TRBV7-1 and TRBJ2-7; D possibly corresponds to TRBD1 (6 bases). TRBV7-1 counts as an open reading frame of uncertain function. The length of the CDR3 is 13 residues. V was cut by 4 bases and J by 4 bases, with 11 bases left in between. The CDR3 sequence is CASSLVGGYEQYF. The DNA for the CDR3 is TGTGCCAGCAGCTTAGTAGGGGGTTACGAGCAGTACTTC.

The V call is TRBV6-8, the J call TRBJ1-1; 7 positions agree with TRBD1. The germline CDR1 and CDR2 sequences are MNHGY and SAAAGT. The CDR3 sequence is 13 residues long. V trimming: 7 bases; J trimming: 5 bases; junction bases outside the gene matches: 7. The CDR3 here is CASKGAGSTEAFF. CDR3 nucleotides: TGTGCCAGCAAGGGGGCCGGAAGTACTGAAGCTTTCTTT.

This rearrangement joins TRBV11-3 to TRBJ1-1; D is ambiguous. Trimming took off 3 bases at V and 5 bases at J, with 16 bases between the two ends. This CDR3 region has 15 residues. Germline assignment: CDR1 SGHNT and CDR2 YENEEA. The CDR3 DNA is TGTGCCAGCAGCTTCCCCAACGGACGGAGGACTGAAGCTTTCTTT. Amino acids: CASSFPNGRRTEAFF.

The chain recombines TRBV6-1 with TRBJ2-7; weak D call: TRBD2 (6 bases). Germline assignment: CDR1 MNHNS and CDR2 SASEGT. The CDR3 covers 13 residues. V lost 0 bases and J lost 5, with 8 bases in between. The CDR3 DNA sequence: TGTGCCAGCAGTGAAGCGGAGGGCGACGAGCAGTACTTC. Its protein product is CASSEAEGDEQYF.

The V gene is TRBV23-1, the J gene TRBJ2-2, with D perhaps assigned TRBD1 or TRBD2 (5 bases each). TRBV23-1 is sorted into the ORF group, with uncertain function. The CDR3 loop spans 15 amino acids. V was cut by 6 bases and J by 4 bases, with 15 bases left in between. CDR3 sequence (DNA): TGCGCCAGCAGCCAAGAGACTGGGGGCACCGGGGAGCTGTTTTTT. This encodes CASSQETGGTGELFF.

The rearrangement uses TRBV6-7 and TRBJ2-5, with D possibly matching TRBD1 (7 bases). TRBV6-7 is an ORF for which the function is uncertain. CDR3 size: 12 residues. V dropped 5 bases and J dropped 5 bases, with 9 bases sitting between them. The DNA of the CDR3 is TGTGCCAGCAGTCCAGGGGGGGAGACCCAGTACTTC. It specifies CASSPGGETQYF.

This chain uses TRBV28 with TRBJ1-2; the match to TRBD1 covers 7 bases. Germline-derived CDR1 and CDR2 are MDHEN and SYDVKM. This CDR3 spans 15 amino acids. V was pared by 3 bases and J by 1 base, with 5 bases of the junction left unmatched. This CDR3 reads CASSLEGAINYGYTF. CDR3 DNA: TGTGCCAGCAGTTTGGAGGGGGCTATTAACTATGGCTACACCTTC.

In its sample, this clone was seen once. The chain has TRBV7-8 and TRBJ2-5, with D perhaps matching TRBD1 (5 bases). Trimming left V 5 bases short and J 3 bases short, with 13 bases between. CDR3 length equals 14 residues. Germline CDR1 and CDR2: SGHVS and FQNEAQ. The chain's CDR3 is CASSPWTNKETQYF. The CDR3 DNA is TGTGCCAGCAGCCCCTGGACAAACAAAGAGACCCAGTACTTC.

The chain couples TRBV7-1 to TRBJ2-7, with 7 bases aligning to TRBD2. TRBV7-1 is labeled an ORF, and its function is uncertain. The CDR3 extends over 14 amino acids. J lost 2 bases, V lost 4 bases, and 5 bases had no gene match. The CDR3 DNA is TGTGCCAGCAGCTTGGCAGCGGGAACCTACGAGCAGTACTTC. It encodes CASSLAAGTYEQYF.

V is TRBV30 and J is TRBJ1-1; D uncertain. Germline V gene lookup returns CDR1 GTSNPN and CDR2 SVGIG (reference sequence). This CDR3 contains 15 residues. V lost 4 bases, J lost 0 bases, and 15 bases lay in between. In DNA, the CDR3 is TGTGCCTGGATCCCCGTTGGATTGATGAACACTGAAGCTTTCTTT. Translating gives CAWIPVGLMNTEAFF.

The J gene is TRBJ1-3, the V gene TRBV9; 7 nucleotides agree with TRBD1. There are 13 residues in the CDR3. Germline V CDR1 and CDR2: SGDLS, YYNGEE. Losses at the gene ends were 5 bases for V and 16 bases for J; bases not matched to a gene: 15. The CDR3 DNA follows: TGTGCCAGCAGTGATCCAGGGACAGTTATATCCTATTTT. It translates to CASSDPGTVISYF.

This clone was observed a few times. The rearrangement uses TRBV6-8 and TRBJ2-3; 9 positions match TRBD1. The CDR3 runs to 15 residues. CDR1 is MNHGY, CDR2 SAAAGT, per germline. V trimming: 6 bases; J trimming: 4 bases; junction bases outside the gene matches: 8. The CDR3 DNA sequence: TGTGCCAGCAGGAAGACAGGGGGTTTCCCAGATACGCAGTATTTT. Its translation: CASRKTGGFPDTQYF.

This sequence joins TRBV6-8 and TRBJ2-3; 7 nucleotides agree with TRBD2. The ends lost 2 bases at V and 2 bases at J; junction bases unmatched: 4. CDR1 is MNHGY and CDR2 is SAAAGT in the germline V gene. This CDR3 spans 15 amino acids. CDR3 loop: CASSYGGGDTDTQYF. As DNA, the CDR3 is TGTGCCAGCAGTTACGGCGGGGGAGACACAGATACGCAGTATTTT.

This chain connects TRBV6-8 to TRBJ1-5, with 8 bases fitting TRBD1. The CDR3 length is 17 residues. V gave up 7 bases and J gave up 2 bases; unmatched junction bases: 13. Per germline, CDR1 MNHGY and CDR2 SAAAGT. The CDR3 loop is CASNPGQVGVGNQPQHF. The CDR3 DNA reads TGTGCCAGCAACCCGGGACAGGTTGGAGTCGGCAATCAGCCCCAGCATTTT.

The J gene is TRBJ2-6, the V gene TRBV7-1; D is unresolved. TRBV7-1 is sorted into the ORF group, with uncertain function. Trimming cost V 8 bases and J 0 bases, with 5 bases left between them. The CDR3 totals 13 residues. CDR3 nucleotides: TGTGCCAGCTTGGGCTCTGGGGCCAACGTCCTGACTTTC. This sequence encodes CASLGSGANVLTF.

The CDR3 protein is CASSLRGQPQHF. The DNA of the CDR3 is TGCGCCAGCAGTCTTCGAGGGCAGCCCCAGCATTTT. The V and J genes are TRBV10-2 and TRBJ1-5; D unresolved. The CDR3 contains 12 residues. Germline assignment: CDR1 WSHSY and CDR2 SAAADI. V lost 5 bases, J lost 7 bases, and 9 bases lay in between.

The V gene is TRBV6-8, the J gene TRBJ1-2; 9 bases align to TRBD1. V was pared by 6 bases and J by 6 bases, with 5 bases of the junction left unmatched. Germline CDR1 is MNHGY and CDR2 is SAAAGT. The CDR3 is 13 amino acids. This CDR3 is CASRVGTGNGYTF. In DNA form, the CDR3 reads TGTGCCAGCAGAGTCGGGACAGGGAATGGCTACACCTTC.

The chain has TRBV6-8 and TRBJ2-1; 10 nucleotides align to TRBD1. J lost 4 bases, V lost 6 bases, and 9 bases had no gene match. Germline CDR1 reads MNHGY; CDR2 reads SAAAGT. The CDR3 runs 16 residues. DNA for the CDR3: TGTGCCAGCAGCCTAGCTGACAGGGGGCCGTACAATGAGCAGTTCTTC. It specifies CASSLADRGPYNEQFF.

This clone occurred once. V and J are TRBV28 and TRBJ1-2, with 9 bases matching TRBD1. Germline V lookup: CDR1 MDHEN, CDR2 SYDVKM. V shed 7 bases and J 3 bases; nucleotides not matched to a gene: 3. The CDR3 is 13 residues long. The CDR3: CASNTGGDYGYTF. As DNA, the CDR3 is TGTGCCAGCAATACAGGGGGCGACTATGGCTACACCTTC.

This chain links TRBV5-1 with TRBJ2-2; possible D gene TRBD1, 5 bases. CDR1 SGHRS and CDR2 YFSETQ come from the germline V gene. Trimming shortened V by 4 bases and J by 2 bases, and 15 bases separated the two germline ends. CDR3 length equals 16 residues. For the CDR3, the DNA is TGCGCCAGCAGCCCTGGGGCACTCACTAACACCGGGGAGCTGTTTTTT. It specifies CASSPGALTNTGELFF.

This clone was observed a few times. The rearrangement joins TRBV11-3 to TRBJ1-3; tentatively, D is TRBD1 (5 bases). The CDR3 contains 18 residues. V was cut by 3 bases and J by 1 base, with 19 bases left in between. The germline V gene has CDR1 SGHNT and CDR2 YENEEA. In DNA, the CDR3 is TGTGCCAGCAGCTTGGGGACGTCTGGTCCGGCATCTGGAAACACCATATATTTT. Translating gives CASSLGTSGPASGNTIYF.

Comment on this clone: A junction end diverges from the germline sequence, so it may reflect a read error. The gene calls are TRBV5-1 and TRBJ2-3; 9 positions match TRBD2. Germline V gene lookup returns CDR1 SGHRS and CDR2 YFSETQ. The CDR3 runs to 19 residues. CDR3 DNA: TGCGCTAGCAGCCTACGACCGGGGAGAGCGGGGGGCTACACAGATACGCAGTATTTT. Protein: CASSLRPGRAGGYTDTQYF.

This chain links TRBV11-1 with TRBJ2-1, with 7 bases lining up with TRBD2. From germline, CDR1 is SGHAT and CDR2 FQDESV (reference sequence). The CDR3 has 14 residues. V was clipped by 2 bases and J by 9 bases; unmatched bases: 7. The CDR3 DNA sequence: TGTGCCAGCAGCTTATCGGGGGGAGTAAGTGAGCAGTTCTTC. Its protein product is CASSLSGGVSEQFF.